The clone carrying this T cell receptor delta chain was seen a handful of times. This record comes from a study of gamma-delta chains in newborns, infants, children. Study context: Innate gammadelta T cells reportedly expand polyclonally right after birth, driven by microbial exposure, per the title.

TCRdb made new clone calls on the reads using CATT. The sample shows over 12,000 delta-chain clones, 7.3% of them seen only once. The V end was cut by 2 bases, the J end by 0 bases, with 10 bases between. The CDR3 is 17 residues long. Germline V gives CDR1 GEAIGNYY, CDR2 EKD. The V and J genes are TRDV2 and TRDJ3; D may be TRDD3 (6 bases). This clonotype was obtained from a child who was a newborn, infant or young child, either healthy, febrile or measles-vaccinated (not recorded which). The sequencing input was blood. CDR3 sequence (DNA): TGTGCCTGTGACAGCTGGGGATTCTCCTGGGACACCCGACAGATGTTTTTC. It translates to CACDSWGFSWDTRQMFF.